One sample yielded the 32 T cell receptor beta chains listed below, sequenced in a study of regulatory T cells in long-lasting Graves disease. In building TCR beta libraries, iRepertoire HTBI primers were used together with Arm-PCR of CDR3 regions. TCRdb used MiXCR to reprocess the multiplex PCR reads, holding one entry per CDR3 protein. The sample includes some 230,000 distinct CDR3 sequences, roughly 18% of them seen just once. Time point meaning: newly diagnosed GD, antithyroid drugs for less than 3 months. PBMC RNA served as the TCR library source. The material was peripheral blood mononuclear cells (PBMCs), obtained at new diagnosis, from a patient treated with antithyroid drugs. The receptors were gathered from a female donor with Graves disease.

This clonotype was seen at least ten times. The V call is TRBV20-1, the J call TRBJ1-2, with 7 bases identical to TRBD1. Germline CDR1 DFQATT, CDR2 SNEGSKA (reference sequence). V was clipped by 7 bases and J by 8 bases; unmatched bases: 10. The CDR3 contains 12 residues. DNA of the CDR3: TGCAGTGTCTGGGACAGAGGAAAGGGCTACACCTTC. Translated: CSVWDRGKGYTF.

In its sample, this clonotype was seen a few times. This may be a read error: a much more frequent sequence differs by one nucleotide. The chain has TRBV7-3 and TRBJ2-2; D may be TRBD2 (5 bases). The CDR3 is made up of 12 amino acids. CDR1 is SGHTA, CDR2 FQGTGA, per germline. The CDR3 nucleotides read TGTGTCAGCGGTTACGGCACCGGGGAGCTGTTTTTT. It yields the protein CVSGYGTGELFF.

This clonotype has only a few counts. The rearrangement uses TRBV6-2 or TRBV6-3 and TRBJ2-3; TRBD2 agrees at 8 bases. Germline assignment: CDR1 MNHEY and CDR2 SVGEGT. CDR3 size: 16 residues. Trimming at V came to 5 bases and at J to 4 bases, leaving 11 bases not matched to a gene. The CDR3 DNA sequence: TGTGCCAGCAGTGAACCGGGGGGCGGGAGGCCAGATACGCAGTATTTT. Amino acids: CASSEPGGGRPDTQYF.

This clonotype was observed many times. V gene TRBV7-9 combines with J gene TRBJ2-2; the D is unclear. The CDR3 extends over 15 amino acids. The germline V gene has CDR1 SEHNR and CDR2 FQNEAQ (reference sequence). V was shortened by 6 bases and J by 0 bases, with 11 bases between the two germline ends. CDR3 nucleotides: TGTGCCAGCAGTTCCGGACGGACGAACACCGGGGAGCTGTTTTTT. Amino acid sequence: CASSSGRTNTGELFF.

This clonotype was found a few times. CDR3 protein: CAWSDRGNEQFF. The CDR3 DNA reads TGTGCCTGGAGCGACAGGGGCAATGAGCAGTTCTTC. This sequence joins TRBV30 and TRBJ2-1; 8 bases align to TRBD1. This CDR3 region has 12 residues. The J segment lost 6 bases and the V segment lost 3 bases, leaving 1 base of the junction unmatched. Germline V CDR1 and CDR2: GTSNPN, SVGIG (reference sequence).

As concerns this clonotype: A much bigger clone sits one base away, suggesting this may be a read error. The rearrangement joins TRBV11-2 to TRBJ1-3; no reliable D call. Germline V gives CDR1 SGHAT, CDR2 FQNNGV. This CDR3 has 15 amino acids. The CDR3 spells CASGFTGTSGNTIYF. CDR3 DNA: TGTGCCAGCGGCTTTACGGGAACCTCTGGAAACACCATATATTTT.

Many counts were recorded for this clonotype. The chain joins TRBV24-1 to TRBJ2-3; unclear D gene. Germline V gene lookup returns CDR1 KGHDR and CDR2 SFDVKD. With 1 base removed from V and 5 bases from J, the gap between germline ends came to 9 bases. This CDR3 is 14 amino acids long. The CDR3 protein is CATSDLGLGDTQYF. DNA for the CDR3: TGTGCCACCAGTGATTTAGGGCTCGGAGATACGCAGTATTTT.

The chain uses TRBV5-1 and TRBJ2-1; a possible D gene is TRBD1 (6 bases). The CDR3 contains 14 residues. Germline loops: CDR1 SGHRS, CDR2 YFSETQ. Trimming left V 4 bases short and J 6 bases short, with 14 bases between. In DNA form, the CDR3 reads TGCGCCAGCAGCCTACCGGGACATGGCAATGAGCAGTTCTTC. Amino acids: CASSLPGHGNEQFF. The full variable domain, its missing parts supplied by reference TRBV5-1 and TRBJ2-1, is KAGVTQTPRYLIKTRGQQVTLSCSPISGHRSVSWYQQTPGQGLQFLFEYFSETQRNKGNFPGRFSGRQFSNSRSEMNVSTLELGDSALYLCASSLPGHGNEQFFGPGTRLTVL.

This clonotype was observed at least ten times. J is TRBJ2-2 and V is TRBV27; 9 nucleotides agree with TRBD2. With V trimmed by 2 bases and J by 5 bases, 6 bases remained unmatched. Germline V CDR1 and CDR2: MNHEY, SMNVEV (reference sequence). This CDR3 has 16 amino acids. The CDR3 DNA follows: TGTGCCAGCAGTTTAGTAGCGGGAGCGTGGACCGGGGAGCTGTTTTTT. Residues: CASSLVAGAWTGELFF.

This clonotype has ten or more counts. The genes are TRBV7-2 and TRBJ1-1; the match to TRBD1 covers 8 bases. Unmatched junction bases numbered 5, after V lost 5 bases and J lost 3 bases. This CDR3 is built from 14 residues. Germline assignment: CDR1 SGHTA and CDR2 FQGNSA. The CDR3 here is CASSTDRADTEAFF. CDR3 bases: TGTGCCAGCAGCACGGACAGGGCGGACACTGAAGCTTTCTTT.

This clonotype appeared many times. The chain recombines TRBV19 with TRBJ1-3; D is uncertain. V dropped 4 bases and J dropped 3 bases, with 16 bases sitting between them. Looked up from germline, CDR1 is LNHDA and CDR2 is SQIVND (reference sequence). The length of the CDR3 is 16 residues. CDR3 nucleotide sequence: TGTGCCAGTAGTACCGATCTTTTGTTAGGTGGAAACACCATATATTTT. Translated: CASSTDLLLGGNTIYF. Supplemented by reference TRBV19 and TRBJ1-3, the full variable domain reads DGGITQSPKYLFRKEGQNVTLSCEQNLNHDAMYWYRQDPGQGLRLIYYSQIVNDFQKGDIAEGYSVSREKKESFPLTVTSAQKNPTAFYLCASSTDLLLGGNTIYFGEGSWLTVV.

This clonotype was seen repeatedly, ten times or more. The chain recombines TRBV2 with TRBJ2-2; TRBD2 matches 7 bases. CDR3 size: 15 residues. The V and J ends lost 5 bases and 3 bases, in that order; junction bases with no gene match: 6. Looked up from germline, CDR1 is SNHLY and CDR2 is FYNNEI. This CDR3 reads CASSWASGHTGELFF. CDR3 DNA sequence: TGTGCCAGCAGTTGGGCTAGCGGACACACCGGGGAGCTGTTTTTT.

The table lists this clonotype with a few counts. This chain joins TRBV9 and TRBJ1-2, with 8 bases aligning to TRBD1. CDR1 and CDR2 from the germline V gene are SGDLS and YYNGEE. This CDR3 has 15 amino acids. Losses at the gene ends were 5 bases for V and 4 bases for J; bases not matched to a gene: 10. CDR3 in amino acids: CASSWGGTGTYGYTF. For the CDR3, the DNA is TGTGCCAGCAGTTGGGGGGGGACAGGCACCTATGGCTACACCTTC.

This clonotype was counted only a few times. The chain links TRBV5-4 to TRBJ2-5; 8 bases are shared with TRBD1. V lost 4 bases, J lost 5 bases, and 7 bases stayed unmatched. The CDR3 is 14 residues long. Germline lookup yields CDR1 SGHNT and CDR2 YYREEE (reference sequence). CDR3 bases: TGTGCCAGCAGCAAGCAGGGGGCACGGGAGACCCAGTACTTC. It encodes CASSKQGARETQYF.

This clonotype was counted many times. The chain employs TRBV29-1 and TRBJ2-5, with 7 bases matching TRBD2. This CDR3 comprises 12 residues. The V gene's germline CDR1 is SQVTM and CDR2 ANQGSEA. V gave up 6 bases and J gave up 2 bases; unmatched junction bases: 3. CDR3 DNA: TGCAGCGTGGGGAGGGGACAAGAGACCCAGTACTTC. It yields the protein CSVGRGQETQYF.

Many counts were recorded for this clonotype. The V gene is TRBV18, the J gene TRBJ2-2, with D perhaps matching TRBD2 (5 bases). Germline V CDR1 and CDR2: KGHSH, LQKENI. The V gene lost 0 bases and the J gene lost 9 bases, with 8 bases spanning the gap. This CDR3 is built from 13 residues. CDR3: CASSPPASRELFF. CDR3 sequence (DNA): TGTGCCAGCTCACCACCGGCTAGCCGGGAGCTGTTTTTT.

This clonotype was seen many times. The chain links TRBV18 to TRBJ2-3, with 9 bases aligning to TRBD2. The ends lost 0 bases at V and 4 bases at J; junction bases unmatched: 2. Germline values: CDR1 KGHSH, CDR2 LQKENI. This CDR3 region has 15 residues. The CDR3 spells CASSPPAGGADTQYF. The CDR3 DNA is TGTGCCAGCTCACCACCAGCGGGAGGCGCAGATACGCAGTATTTT.

This clonotype has ten or more counts. This chain uses TRBV5-4 with TRBJ2-3; the D is unclear. The CDR3 is made up of 19 amino acids. Germline CDR1 and CDR2: SGHNT and YYREEE (reference sequence). Between the trimmed V and J ends, which lost 1 base and 0 bases, there was a span of 21 bases. CDR3 nucleotide sequence: TGTGCCAGCAGCTTGCGGAAGTTAGTGAGTCGGTGGAGCACAGATACGCAGTATTTT. The encoded protein is CASSLRKLVSRWSTDTQYF.

This clonotype was observed at least ten times. This chain joins TRBV15 and TRBJ2-7; 7 positions match TRBD1. CDR3 size: 14 residues. Germline-derived CDR1 and CDR2 are LNHNV and YYDKDF (reference sequence). The trim removed 7 bases at V and 3 bases at J, leaving 9 bases unmatched. The CDR3 DNA reads as TGTGCCACCAAATTCCGCCGGGACAGCTACGAGCAGTACTTC. This sequence encodes CATKFRRDSYEQYF.

This clonotype was seen a few times. The J gene is TRBJ2-1, the V gene TRBV19; 7 positions agree with TRBD2. CDR3 length equals 13 residues. The J segment lost 7 bases and the V segment lost 6 bases, leaving 6 bases of the junction unmatched. Germline V CDR1 and CDR2: LNHDA, SQIVND (reference sequence). CDR3 in amino acids: CASSRGEGNEQFF. The DNA of the CDR3 is TGTGCCAGTAGCCGCGGGGAGGGTAATGAGCAGTTCTTC.

At least ten counts were recorded for this clonotype. This sequence joins TRBV7-2 and TRBJ2-7; 7 bases are shared with TRBD2. Germline lookup yields CDR1 SGHTA and CDR2 FQGNSA. This CDR3 is 15 amino acids long. V lost 5 bases to trimming and J lost 0 bases; unmatched junction nucleotides: 7. CDR3 region: CASSPRLATSYEQYF. The CDR3, as DNA: TGTGCCAGCAGCCCCAGACTAGCCACCTCCTACGAGCAGTACTTC.

This clonotype was detected ten times or more. V and J are TRBV20-1 and TRBJ2-7, with 7 nucleotides matching TRBD1. The CDR3 contains 13 residues. V dropped 5 bases and J dropped 2; count of bases not matched to a gene: 6. Per germline, CDR1 DFQATT and CDR2 SNEGSKA (reference sequence). CDR3 nucleotide sequence: TGCAGTGCTCTGCAGACAGGGCCCTACGAGCAGTACTTC. Residues: CSALQTGPYEQYF.

The chain has TRBV20-1 and TRBJ2-7; 12 bases are a match to TRBD2. The germline V gene encodes CDR1 DFQATT and CDR2 SNEGSKA (reference sequence). The CDR3 contains 16 residues. The V segment lost 6 bases and the J segment 2 bases; nucleotides outside the gene matches: 11. This CDR3 is CSATGGLAGGTYEQYF. CDR3 in DNA: TGCAGTGCCACGGGCGGGCTAGCGGGAGGGACCTACGAGCAGTACTTC.

This clonotype has at least ten counts. The chain recombines TRBV2 with TRBJ2-1, with D possibly matching TRBD2 (6 bases). Germline CDR1 reads SNHLY; CDR2 reads FYNNEI. The CDR3 runs 15 residues. V was pared by 7 bases and J by 6 bases, with 19 bases between. The chain's CDR3 is CASTLSRERRNEQFF. The CDR3 DNA sequence: TGTGCCAGCACCCTTTCCCGGGAGCGCCGCAATGAGCAGTTCTTC.

This clonotype was found many times. The genes are TRBV2 and TRBJ2-5, with TRBD2 matching over 12 bases. The CDR3 length is 15 residues. Germline V CDR1 and CDR2: SNHLY, FYNNEI. Trimming cost V 4 bases and J 5 bases; bases outside gene matches: 5. CDR3 residues: CASSGTSGEMETQYF. CDR3 DNA sequence: TGTGCCAGCAGTGGGACTAGCGGGGAGATGGAGACCCAGTACTTC.

This clonotype showed up many times. This rearrangement joins TRBV18 to TRBJ1-2; maybe TRBD1 (6 bases). The CDR3 contains 14 residues. Trimming took 3 bases from V and 4 from J, leaving 12 bases between them. Looked up from germline, CDR1 is KGHSH and CDR2 is LQKENI. The CDR3 DNA reads as TGTGCCAGCTCACCCCAACAGGGTGGCTATGGCTACACCTTC. Its translation: CASSPQQGGYGYTF. Using reference TRBV18 and TRBJ1-2 for the parts outside the CDR3, the full variable domain is NAGVMQNPRHLVRRRGQEARLRCSPMKGHSHVYWYRQLPEEGLKFMVYLQKENIIDESGMPKERFSAEFPKEGPSILRIQQVVRGDSAAYFCASSPQQGGYGYTFGSGTRLTVV.

This clonotype was picked up a small number of times. The chain has TRBV20-1 and TRBJ2-2; the match to TRBD2 covers 14 bases. The germline gives CDR1 DFQATT, CDR2 SNEGSKA (reference sequence). This CDR3 contains 17 residues. After removal of 2 bases from V and 3 bases from J, the junction contained 5 bases not matched to a gene. The CDR3 loop is CSARSGLAGEDTGELFF. In DNA, the CDR3 is TGCAGTGCTAGATCGGGACTAGCGGGAGAAGACACCGGGGAGCTGTTTTTT.

The chain has TRBV5-1 and TRBJ2-2; maybe TRBD2 (6 bases). Trimming shortened V by 3 bases and J by 4 bases, and 19 bases separated the two germline ends. CDR3 length: 17 residues. Germline-derived CDR1 and CDR2 are SGHRS and YFSETQ. CDR3 sequence: CASSSGVGRGFTGELFF. In DNA, the CDR3 is TGCGCCAGCAGCTCGGGAGTCGGGAGAGGGTTCACCGGGGAGCTGTTTTTT.

With regard to this clonotype: At one of its ends the junction is not consistent with the germline gene, which may arise from a read error. The chain is built from TRBV10-3 and TRBJ2-5, with D unresolved. The CDR3 contains 14 residues. Germline loops: CDR1 ENHRY, CDR2 SYGVKD. The CDR3 DNA sequence: TGTGCCAGCAGTATTGGAACCCTAACGGAGACCCAGTACTTC. Protein product: CASSIGTLTETQYF.

The chain recombines TRBV19 with TRBJ1-6; a weak D match, TRBD1 (6 bases). The CDR3 is 15 amino acids. Looked up from germline, CDR1 is LNHDA and CDR2 is SQIVND (reference sequence). V lost 1 base and J 8 bases, leaving 12 bases between the germline ends. CDR3 in DNA: TGTGCCAGTAGTATAGCCCACAGGGTGGATTCACCCCTCCACTTT. It is translated as CASSIAHRVDSPLHF.

This clonotype was observed many times. The chain is built from TRBV7-6 and TRBJ2-5; possible D gene TRBD1, 6 bases. Germline assignment: CDR1 SGHVS and CDR2 FNYEAQ. The CDR3 runs 14 residues. The germline V and J ends were trimmed by 4 bases and 1 base, with 10 bases remaining between them. CDR3 sequence: CASSYRDTQETQYF. In nucleotides, the CDR3 is TGTGCCAGCAGCTACCGGGACACCCAAGAGACCCAGTACTTC.

This clonotype was picked up many times. This chain uses TRBV18 with TRBJ2-1; 11 bases map to TRBD2. Germline V gives CDR1 KGHSH, CDR2 LQKENI. This CDR3 comprises 15 residues. The trim removed 5 bases at V and 7 bases at J, leaving 7 bases unmatched. The CDR3 sequence: CASSSSTSGVNEQFF. As DNA, the CDR3 is TGTGCCAGCTCATCTTCGACTAGCGGGGTGAATGAGCAGTTCTTC.